The 15 T cell receptor beta chains listed next were all sequenced from one sample in a study of regulatory T cells in long-lasting Graves disease. Stated time point: newly diagnosed GD, antithyroid drugs for less than 3 months. With RNA extracted from PBMCs as input, the TCR library was made. With iRepertoire HTBI primers and Arm-PCR of CDR3 regions, TCR beta libraries were built. TCRdb re-called the multiplex PCR reads through MiXCR, storing one row per CDR3 protein. The table records 200,000 to 250,000 distinct CDR3 sequences, roughly 19% of them present only once. The same sample was also studied in work on T cells in Graves' hyperthyroidism and ophthalmopathy.

The sample in question was peripheral blood mononuclear cells (PBMCs), obtained at new diagnosis, from a patient treated with antithyroid drugs. The receptors stem from a woman aged 25 to 39 with Graves disease.

This clonotype was picked up many times. V is TRBV15 and J is TRBJ2-2, with a tentative D call TRBD2 (5 bases). This CDR3 comprises 14 residues. The germline CDR1 and CDR2 sequences are LNHNV and YYDKDF (reference sequence). Trimming cost V 4 bases and J 4 bases, with 10 bases left between them. The DNA of the CDR3 is TGTGCCACCAGCACGACACGGGGCACCGGGGAGCTGTTTTTT. Its translation is CATSTTRGTGELFF.

This clonotype was seen at least ten times. The V gene is TRBV11-2, the J gene TRBJ2-7, with 8 bases fitting TRBD2. V dropped 1 base and J dropped 2; count of bases not matched to a gene: 7. The V gene's germline CDR1 is SGHAT and CDR2 FQNNGV. This CDR3 is built from 16 residues. This chain's CDR3 is CASSLALPGGTYEQYF. The CDR3 DNA sequence: TGTGCCAGCAGCTTAGCCCTCCCGGGGGGGACCTACGAGCAGTACTTC.

The chain links TRBV2 to TRBJ2-1; 11 positions agree with TRBD2. Germline-derived CDR1 and CDR2 are SNHLY and FYNNEI. Germline trimming cut 6 bases from V and 7 bases from J; bases unmatched to any gene: 11. The CDR3 contains 16 residues. The CDR3 coding sequence is TGTGCCAGCAGCTCCACCGGGACTAGCGGTAAGAATGAGCAGTTCTTC. As protein: CASSSTGTSGKNEQFF.

The sample holds many counts of this clonotype. This rearrangement joins TRBV10-1 to TRBJ1-5; tentatively, D is TRBD1 (6 bases). Germline-derived CDR1 and CDR2 are WNHNN and SYGVQD (reference sequence). Trimming left V 6 bases short and J 6 bases short, with 21 bases between. The CDR3 runs to 16 residues. CDR3 loop: CASSKGGKAPSQPQHF. The CDR3 nucleotides read TGCGCCAGCAGCAAGGGGGGAAAGGCGCCTTCTCAGCCCCAGCATTTT.

Of note for this clonotype: A much larger clonotype is one base distant, so this may be a read error. The chain carries TRBV28 and TRBJ2-7, with D perhaps TRBD2 (5 bases). V gave up 7 bases and J gave up 2 bases, with 18 bases separating them. Germline lookup yields CDR1 MDHEN and CDR2 SYDVKM. This CDR3 comprises 15 residues. In nucleotides, the CDR3 is TGTGCCAGCAATCCCCTCGAGGGAGCAACCTACGAGCAGTACTTC. Protein sequence: CASNPLEGATYEQYF.

There are many counts of this clonotype. This chain links TRBV6-1 with TRBJ1-1, with D possibly TRBD1 on 5 matching bases. The V and J ends lost 4 bases and 5 bases respectively, with 17 bases between them. The CDR3 runs to 15 residues. Germline V gene data show CDR1 as MNHNS and CDR2 as SASEGT. The CDR3 is CASSADTLSVTEAFF. The CDR3 coding sequence is TGTGCCAGCAGTGCGGACACCTTGTCCGTGACTGAAGCTTTCTTT.

Ten or more counts support this clonotype. The gene calls are TRBV6-1 and TRBJ1-1; TRBD1 matches at 10 bases. Germline trimming cut 6 bases from V and 0 bases from J; bases unmatched to any gene: 19. This CDR3 contains 20 residues. Germline CDR1 is MNHNS and CDR2 is SASEGT. DNA for the CDR3: TGTGCCAGCAGGTATATCGCCCGGACAGGGGGTCATCGCATGAACACTGAAGCTTTCTTT. Translating it yields CASRYIARTGGHRMNTEAFF.

There are many counts of this clonotype. V usage is TRBV11-2 and J usage is TRBJ2-4; 9 nucleotides match TRBD1. CDR3 size: 17 residues. CDR1 SGHAT and CDR2 FQNNGV come from the germline V gene. Losses at the gene ends were 5 bases for V and 7 bases for J; bases not matched to a gene: 15. The CDR3 is CASSGRDRVNSENIQYF. The CDR3 region has the DNA TGTGCCAGCAGCGGACGGGACAGGGTAAACTCCGAGAACATTCAGTACTTC.

The gene calls are TRBV20-1 and TRBJ2-1; no clear D. CDR3 length: 14 amino acids. Trimming shortened V by 5 bases and J by 4 bases, and 15 bases separated the two germline ends. From germline, CDR1 is DFQATT and CDR2 SNEGSKA (reference sequence). The CDR3 DNA is TGCAGTGCTGGGATAGCCCTCCAATACAATGAGCAGTTCTTC. This codes for CSAGIALQYNEQFF.

This clonotype has a handful of counts. J is TRBJ2-7 and V is TRBV4-1; 7 positions match TRBD2. The germline V gene has CDR1 MGHRA and CDR2 YSYEKL. The junction had 10 bases not matched to a gene; V was cut back by 4 bases and J by 4 bases. The CDR3 consists of 15 residues. CDR3 residues: CASSLLREGHYEQYF. CDR3 bases: TGCGCCAGCAGCCTCCTTAGGGAGGGCCATTACGAGCAGTACTTC.

This clonotype showed up many times. The chain joins TRBV20-1 to TRBJ1-2; possibly TRBD1 for D (5 bases). The V gene lost 4 bases and the J gene lost 1 base, with 16 bases spanning the gap. CDR3 length: 15 residues. The germline CDR1 and CDR2 sequences are DFQATT and SNEGSKA (reference sequence). The CDR3 is CSATGYGGYNYGYTF. The CDR3 nucleotides are TGCAGTGCTACAGGGTATGGTGGATATAACTATGGCTACACCTTC.

This clonotype was recorded only once. This chain connects TRBV12-3 or TRBV12-4 to TRBJ1-2; tentatively, D is TRBD1 (5 bases). The CDR3 spans 15 residues. Between the trimmed V and J ends, which lost 6 bases and 8 bases, there was a span of 22 bases. The CDR3 sequence: CASSQGLAGGEGYTF. The CDR3 DNA is TGTGCCAGCAGCCAGGGACTAGCGGGGGGAGAGGGCTACACCTTC.

About this clonotype itself: It may be a read error: a sequence one base away is much more abundant. The gene calls are TRBV7-6 and TRBJ2-3, with 7 bases fitting TRBD1. Germline trimming cut 1 base from V and 4 bases from J; bases unmatched to any gene: 8. The length of the CDR3 is 16 residues. Looked up from germline, CDR1 is SGHVS and CDR2 is FNYEAQ. The CDR3, as DNA: TGTGCCAGCAGCTTAGACACCTCAGGGGGAGCAGATACGCAGTATTTT. This codes for CASSLDTSGGADTQYF.

The V and J genes are TRBV6-4 and TRBJ1-5, with D possibly TRBD1 on 6 matching bases. The V and J ends lost 4 bases and 9 bases respectively, with 13 bases between them. The CDR3 has 13 amino acids. Germline V gene data show CDR1 as MRHNA and CDR2 as SNTAGT. The CDR3 sequence: CASSAGVRMPQHF. The CDR3 bases are TGTGCCAGCAGTGCAGGGGTGAGAATGCCCCAGCATTTT.

This clonotype was counted at least ten times. The gene calls are TRBV11-2 and TRBJ1-5, with D possibly matching TRBD1 (6 bases). The germline V gene encodes CDR1 SGHAT and CDR2 FQNNGV. The ends were cut back, 0 bases at V and 3 bases at J, with 9 bases in the middle. CDR3 length: 15 amino acids. CDR3: CASSLDRGANQPQHF. CDR3 nucleotides: TGTGCCAGCAGCTTAGATAGGGGGGCCAATCAGCCCCAGCATTTT. The full variable domain, its missing parts supplied by reference TRBV11-2 and TRBJ1-5, is EAGVAQSPRYKIIEKRQSVAFWCNPISGHATLYWYQQILGQGPKLLIQFQNNGVVDDSQLPKDRFSAERLKGVDSTLKIQPAKLEDSAVYLCASSLDRGANQPQHFGDGTRLSIL.